One and the same sample provided the 21 T cell receptor beta chains below, sequenced in a study of T cell responses to AZD1222 COVID-19 vaccine. Data came from immunoSEQ multiplex PCR; TCRdb stores just in-frame clones and leaves some out. The top ten clones hold about 6.5% of a sample with around 67,000 clones, 83% of them seen once. The sample consisted of peripheral blood, taken 28 days after the second AZD1222 dose. The receptors shown here come from an adult who received the AZD1222 COVID-19 vaccine.

The chain recombines TRBV28 with TRBJ2-7; D remains unclear. Germline V lookup: CDR1 MDHEN, CDR2 SYDVKM. This CDR3 region has 13 residues. Trimming cost V 5 bases and J 6 bases, with 14 bases left between them. The CDR3 spells CASSGHNAGEQYF. In nucleotides, the CDR3 is TGTGCCAGCAGTGGCCACAACGCCGGCGAGCAGTACTTC. The full variable domain, completed using reference TRBV28 and TRBJ2-7, is DVKVTQSSRYLVKRTGEKVFLECVQDMDHENMFWYRQDPGLGLRLIYFSYDVKMKEKGDIPEGYSVSREKKERFSLILESASTNQTSMYLCASSGHNAGEQYFGPGTRLTVT.

The count of this clone is one. The chain has TRBV7-2 and TRBJ2-1; TRBD2 aligns across 8 bases. The CDR3 is 14 residues long. Germline V lookup: CDR1 SGHTA, CDR2 FQGNSA. V lost 1 base and J lost 11; bases outside the gene matches: 7. The CDR3 DNA reads as TGTGCCAGCAGCTTAGAACCGGGGGGGCTCAAGCAGTTCTTC. Residues: CASSLEPGGLKQFF.

This clone was observed once. The J gene is TRBJ2-3, the V gene TRBV5-8; the D gene is possibly TRBD1 (5 bases). Trimming shortened V by 4 bases and J by 2 bases, and 17 bases separated the two germline ends. Germline CDR1 SGHTS, CDR2 YDEGEE. The CDR3 contains 16 residues. In DNA, the CDR3 is TGTGCCAGCAGCCCCCGACAGATACGATCCACAGATACGCAGTATTTT. Translated, it gives CASSPRQIRSTDTQYF.

The chain recombines TRBV7-2 with TRBJ1-1; 9 positions match TRBD1. This CDR3 has 13 amino acids. Germline assignment: CDR1 SGHTA and CDR2 FQGNSA. V trimming: 1 base; J trimming: 6 bases; junction bases outside the gene matches: 0. CDR3 coding DNA: TGTGCCAGCAGCTTAGACAGGGGGCCTGAAGCTTTCTTT. The encoded protein is CASSLDRGPEAFF.

V usage is TRBV5-1 and J usage is TRBJ2-7; 11 positions agree with TRBD2. The CDR3 has 15 amino acids. Per germline, CDR1 SGHRS and CDR2 YFSETQ. Trimming at V came to 2 bases and at J to 2 bases, leaving 3 bases not matched to a gene. The CDR3 DNA follows: TGCGCCAGCAGCTTTACTAGCGGGGGCCCCTACGAGCAGTACTTC. Residues: CASSFTSGGPYEQYF.

The V and J genes are TRBV6-6 and TRBJ1-3; possibly TRBD1 for D (5 bases). Per the germline V gene, CDR1 is MNHNY and CDR2 is SVGAGI (reference sequence). V shed 5 bases and J shed 0 bases, with 11 bases lying between them. This CDR3 is built from 15 residues. The CDR3 region is CASSLRGNSGNTIYF. The CDR3 bases are TGTGCCAGCAGTCTCCGGGGGAACTCTGGAAACACCATATATTTT.

V and J are TRBV7-2 and TRBJ2-3; 9 bases line up with TRBD2. V lost 2 bases and J lost 6; bases outside the gene matches: 9. CDR1 is SGHTA and CDR2 is FQGNSA in the germline V gene. This CDR3 is built from 16 residues. CDR3 bases: TGTGCCAGCAGCTTAAGAAGTGCGGGGGGGAGGGATACGCAGTATTTT. Protein sequence: CASSLRSAGGRDTQYF. The complete variable domain, with remaining parts taken from reference TRBV7-2 and TRBJ2-3, reads GAGVSQSPSNKVTEKGKDVELRCDPISGHTALYWYRQSLGQGLEFLIYFQGNSAPDKSGLPSDRFSAERTGGSVSTLTIQRTQQEDSAVYLCASSLRSAGGRDTQYFGPGTRLTVL.

This chain joins TRBV3-1 (or the pseudogene TRBV3-2) and TRBJ1-2, with 8 bases aligning to TRBD1. Germline V lookup: CDR1 LGHDT, CDR2 YNNKEL (reference sequence). CDR3 size: 16 residues. The trim removed 2 bases at V and 6 bases at J, leaving 11 bases unmatched. This chain's CDR3 is CASSQPGTGDPNGYTF. Here the CDR3 DNA reads TGTGCCAGCAGCCAACCCGGGACAGGTGATCCCAATGGCTACACCTTC.

The V and J genes are TRBV7-8 and TRBJ1-5; no definite D call. Germline V gives CDR1 SGHVS, CDR2 FQNEAQ. The CDR3 consists of 20 residues. V was clipped by 5 bases and J by 4 bases, with 30 bases between them. CDR3 nucleotide sequence: TGTGCCAGCAGCGGATCCCGGACTTACGACGGGAACATCAGGAATCAGCCCCAGCATTTT. Its protein product is CASSGSRTYDGNIRNQPQHF.

The rearrangement uses TRBV7-8 and TRBJ2-6; D is ambiguous. The CDR3 runs 17 residues. In germline, CDR1 is SGHVS, CDR2 FQNEAQ. V shed 3 bases and J shed 2 bases, with 14 bases lying between them. As DNA, the CDR3 is TGTGCCAGCAGCTTTGGTGCATCTACAGCTGGGGCCAACGTCCTGACTTTC. Translation: CASSFGASTAGANVLTF.

The V call is TRBV24-1, the J call TRBJ2-3, with 9 nucleotides matching TRBD2. The CDR3 covers 17 residues. V lost 4 bases, J lost 6 bases, and 13 bases stayed unmatched. Germline assignment: CDR1 KGHDR and CDR2 SFDVKD. CDR3 coding DNA: TGTGCCACCAGTGAACCCTCTAGCGGGGCCTCAGGGGATACGCAGTATTTT. Its protein is CATSEPSSGASGDTQYF.

This chain connects TRBV4-3 to TRBJ2-4; 7 nucleotides align to TRBD2. The CDR3 extends over 17 amino acids. The V gene end was trimmed by 0 bases and the J gene end by 4 bases; junction bases not matched to a gene: 9. CDR1 and CDR2 (germline): LGHNA, YSLEER. The CDR3 DNA reads TGCGCCAGCAGCCAAGATAGGCCGGGGGGAGCAAAAAACATTCAGTACTTC. Its protein product is CASSQDRPGGAKNIQYF.

The chain employs TRBV9 and TRBJ2-3; unclear D gene. Trimming pared 0 bases from V and 1 base from J, leaving 6 bases between. The CDR3 has 14 amino acids. CDR1 and CDR2 from the germline V gene are SGDLS and YYNGEE. The CDR3 nucleotides read TGTGCCAGCAGCGTAGGAGTGGGCACAGATACGCAGTATTTT. Its translation: CASSVGVGTDTQYF.

The chain employs TRBV27 and TRBJ1-5; D not certain. The V end was cut by 4 bases, the J end by 0 bases, with 7 bases between. The CDR3 is 14 residues long. CDR1 MNHEY and CDR2 SMNVEV come from the germline V gene (reference sequence). The CDR3 bases are TGTGCCAGCAGTTCGAAGAATAGCAATCAGCCCCAGCATTTT. This sequence encodes CASSSKNSNQPQHF.

The gene calls are TRBV15 and TRBJ1-3, with D unclear. The CDR3 loop spans 15 amino acids. Germline V gene data show CDR1 as LNHNV and CDR2 as YYDKDF (reference sequence). V dropped 4 bases and J dropped 2 bases, with 12 bases sitting between them. The CDR3 nucleotides read TGTGCCACCAGCACTCCGAACCCCGCTGGAAACACCATATATTTT. It is translated as CATSTPNPAGNTIYF.

The rearrangement joins TRBV11-2 to TRBJ2-7; D is perhaps TRBD1 (5 bases). V was trimmed by 4 bases and J by 6 bases, leaving 10 bases between them. This CDR3 is 12 amino acids long. Germline CDR1 reads SGHAT; CDR2 reads FQNNGV. CDR3 in amino acids: CASSYRGLEQYF. DNA of the CDR3: TGTGCCAGCAGCTATAGGGGTCTCGAGCAGTACTTC.

This chain uses TRBV7-8 with TRBJ2-1; 9 nucleotides agree with TRBD2. The junction had 2 bases not matched to a gene; V was cut back by 3 bases and J by 5 bases. There are 14 residues in the CDR3. In germline, CDR1 is SGHVS, CDR2 FQNEAQ. CDR3 sequence: CASSLTSGNNEQFF. CDR3 DNA: TGTGCCAGCAGCTTGACTAGCGGCAACAATGAGCAGTTCTTC. Full variable domain (rest looked up from reference TRBV7-8 and TRBJ2-1): GAGVSQSPRYKVAKRGQDVALRCDPISGHVSLFWYQQALGQGPEFLTYFQNEAQLDKSGLPSDRFFAERPEGSVSTLKIQRTQQEDSAVYLCASSLTSGNNEQFFGPGTRLTVL.

The V and J genes are TRBV28 and TRBJ2-6; D possibly corresponds to TRBD1 (5 bases). This CDR3 spans 16 amino acids. Trimming left V 5 bases short and J 2 bases short, with 13 bases between. Germline V gives CDR1 MDHEN, CDR2 SYDVKM. CDR3 in amino acids: CASSLQVAAGANVLTF. CDR3 coding DNA: TGTGCCAGCAGTCTACAGGTGGCGGCTGGGGCCAACGTCCTGACTTTC.

The CDR3 region has the DNA TGTGCCAGCTCACCCACACCCGGGCGGGGAGAAGCTTTCTTT. Protein product: CASSPTPGRGEAFF. The genes are TRBV18 and TRBJ1-1, with D uncertain. Trimming took 3 bases from V and 8 from J, leaving 16 bases between them. The CDR3 covers 14 residues. Germline CDR1 reads KGHSH; CDR2 reads LQKENI.

The CDR3: CASQETQYF. CDR3 bases: TGCGCCAGCCAAGAGACCCAGTACTTC. V gene TRBV10-1 combines with J gene TRBJ2-5; D is unclear. CDR3 length: 9 residues. The V gene's germline CDR1 is WNHNN and CDR2 SYGVQD (reference sequence). Trimming took 8 bases from V and 2 from J, leaving 0 bases between them.

The chain links TRBV5-6 to TRBJ1-2; D is ambiguous. Deletions cut 0 bases from V and 0 bases from J, with 15 bases between. This CDR3 region has 17 residues. Germline V gene data show CDR1 as SGHDT and CDR2 as YYEEEE. The chain's CDR3 is CASSLEFRSRSNYGYTF. In DNA form, the CDR3 reads TGTGCCAGCAGCTTGGAGTTTAGGAGCAGATCTAACTATGGCTACACCTTC.